This T cell receptor beta chain was documented in a study of T cell changes during pregnancy in multiple sclerosis. The ends lost 4 bases at V and 3 bases at J; junction bases unmatched: 10. The CDR3 covers 16 residues. Germline values: CDR1 SGHDN, CDR2 FVKESK. The assay was immunoSEQ multiplex PCR, and TCRdb's table has in-frame clones only and misses some. Of about 73,000 clones listed, around 90% were seen once; the top ten hold approximately 9.5%. The receptor comes from a female donor in good health, enrolled as a control in a pregnancy study. V and J are TRBV14 and TRBJ2-7, with TRBD2 matching 9 bases. The sequencing used peripheral blood, collected after pregnancy. The CDR3 DNA reads TGTGCCAGCAGCCTCAAAACCGGGACTAGCTTCTACGAGCAGTACTTC. The encoded protein is CASSLKTGTSFYEQYF. Full variable domain (remainder filled in from reference TRBV14 and TRBJ2-7): EAGVTQFPSHSVIEKGQTVTLRCDPISGHDNLYWYRRVMGKEIKFLLHFVKESKQDESGMPNNRFLAERTGGTYSTLKVQPAELEDSGVYFCASSLKTGTSFYEQYFGPGTRLTVT.